Here is one T cell receptor (beta chain) with its context. Its antigen is unknown. At one of its ends the junction is not consistent with the germline gene, which may arise from a read error. The CDR3 runs 12 residues. Germline CDR1 and CDR2: DFQATT and SNEGSKA (reference sequence). The sample belongs to a study of blood T cells in healthy people across ages. Study-level points and caveats: It was held that diversity estimates obtained from one million T cells represented underestimates.

The authors ran a second PCR of about 6 to 11 cycles using a sample-barcoded 5' primer and a J-beta primer mix. Template switching added a 12-random-nucleotide identifier to every cDNA molecule. TCRdb itself ran the 5' RACE reads through MiXCR, one entry per CDR3 protein. The sample consists of about 1.7 million distinct CDR3 sequences, approximately 28% of them appearing once. This chain uses TRBV20-1 with TRBJ1-5; D gene ambiguous. The specimen was blood. The TCR sequence derives from a woman in her twenties or thirties in good health. The CDR3 nucleotides are TGCAGTGCTAGTTCGAGCAATCAGCCCCGGCATTTT. This sequence encodes CSASSSNQPRHF.